This is a list of T cell receptor beta chains from one sample in a study of memory CD4+ T cells and cytomegalovirus serostatus. The protocol was immunoSEQ multiplex PCR, while the TCRdb copy is restricted to in-frame clones and leaves out a portion. Seen here are roughly 64,000 clones, around 77% observed once, and the top ten hold 0.88%. Sequenced input: memory CD4+ T cells from blood. All receptors derive from an adult in good health and CMV-seronegative. CDR3s include the opening cysteine and the closing phenylalanine or tryptophan. The D gene is left open where the match is weak. The size entry is marked missing in some rows and otherwise reads once, few, many or a size class.

clone size	V gene	J gene	D gene	CDR3 DNA	CDR3 protein
-	TRBV6-6	TRBJ1-1	TRBD1	TGTGCCAGCAGTTACCCATCGACGGGACAGGGGCGTGAAGCTTTCTTT	CASSYPSTGQGREAFF
-	TRBV19	TRBJ1-4	TRBD1	TGTGCCAGTAAGAATCAGGGGGAAACTAATGAAAAACTGTTTTTT	CASKNQGETNEKLFF
-	TRBV2	TRBJ2-5	-	TGTGCCAGCAGTTTCGCGGAGGAGACCCAGTACTTC	CASSFAEETQYF
-	TRBV7-9	TRBJ2-7	TRBD2	TGTGCCAGCAGCCAAACCCTCGGACTAGCGGGAGACGAGCAGTACTTC	CASSQTLGLAGDEQYF
-	TRBV28	TRBJ2-2	TRBD1	TGTGCCAGCAGTTTCCCAATTGTTTGGACAGGCGGCACCGGGGAGCTGTTTTTT	CASSFPIVWTGGTGELFF
few	TRBV27	TRBJ1-2	TRBD1	TGTGCCAGCAGGCTACGCTCTTTAGTCGACAGGGGGGATGGCTACACCTTC	CASRLRSLVDRGDGYTF
-	TRBV6-5	TRBJ2-1	-	TGTGCCAGCAGCCTCGGGGGGCTCTCCTACAATGAGCAGTTCTTC	CASSLGGLSYNEQFF
-	TRBV7-2	TRBJ2-1	TRBD2	TGTGCCAGCAGGCTGGGCGGGGGGGCAATTGAGCAGTTCTTC	CASRLGGGAIEQFF
once	TRBV7-2	TRBJ2-7	TRBD2	TGTGCCAGCAGCTTAGGCGGGACTACCTACGAGCAGTACTTC	CASSLGGTTYEQYF
-	TRBV4-1	TRBJ1-1	TRBD1	TGCGCCAGCAGCCACTATCAGGGGGCGCGGCGTACTGAAGCTTTCTTT	CASSHYQGARRTEAFF
once	TRBV7-9	TRBJ1-4	-	TGTGCCAGCAGCTTAGGAGAGGTGGGACTTAATGAAAAACTGTTTTTT	CASSLGEVGLNEKLFF
-	TRBV7-9	TRBJ1-1	TRBD1	TGTGCCAGCAGCCCCGGGACAGGGATCATTCACACTGAAGCTTTCTTT	CASSPGTGIIHTEAFF
once	TRBV11-2	TRBJ2-7	-	TGTGCCAGCAGCCCCCCGAGGGGAATCTCGACCTACGAGCAGTACTTC	CASSPPRGISTYEQYF
medium-sized	TRBV19	TRBJ2-5	-	TGTGCCAGTAGGCAAGCCGGAGAGACCCAGTACTTC	CASRQAGETQYF
-	TRBV15	TRBJ1-5	TRBD1	TGTGCCACCAGCAGCCGACAGGGGATGGTTCAGCCCCAGCATTTT	CATSSRQGMVQPQHF
-	TRBV28	TRBJ2-1	TRBD2	TGTGCCAGCAGCGATACTAGCGCCAATGAGCAGTTCTTC	CASSDTSANEQFF
-	TRBV18	TRBJ1-4	-	TGTGCCAGCTCACTGACATGGACTAATGAAAAACTGTTTTTT	CASSLTWTNEKLFF
-	TRBV7-2	TRBJ1-5	-	TGTGCCAGCAGCTCGGCTTATAGCAATCAGCCCCAGCATTTT	CASSSAYSNQPQHF
-	TRBV7-3	TRBJ2-1	TRBD2	TGTGCCAGCAGCCGATCATCAACTAGCGGCCACAATGAGCAGTTCTTC	CASSRSSTSGHNEQFF
once	TRBV4-1	TRBJ2-4	TRBD1	TGCGCCAGCAGTCACCGGAGTGAGCAGGGGGCATCGGCCAAAAACATTCAGTACTTC	CASSHRSEQGASAKNIQYF
-	TRBV18	TRBJ2-2	TRBD2	TGTGCCAGCTCACCTGGACTAGCGGGAGGGCCTAACACCGGGGAGCTGTTTTTT	CASSPGLAGGPNTGELFF
-	TRBV30	TRBJ2-7	-	TGTGCCTGGGGTCTCCTAGCGGAGCAGTACTTC	CAWGLLAEQYF
-	TRBV7-9	TRBJ1-3	-	TGTGCCAGCAGCTTAGCGCTGGGGGGGGCTGGAAACACCATATATTTT	CASSLALGGAGNTIYF
few	TRBV6-5	TRBJ1-3	-	TGTGCCAGCAGTTACGGGGCACTCTCTGGAAACACCATATATTTT	CASSYGALSGNTIYF
-	TRBV7-9	TRBJ2-7	-	TGTGCCAGCAGCTTAGCAGGGTCTGGCGAGCAGTACTTC	CASSLAGSGEQYF
few	TRBV25-1	TRBJ1-3	-	TGTGCCAGCAATCCCGGGGAGGCCCCTGGAAACACCATATATTTT	CASNPGEAPGNTIYF
few	TRBV30	TRBJ1-4	-	TGTGCCTCCTCGACAGTTGTTCAAGAAAAACTGTTTTTT	CASSTVVQEKLFF
-	TRBV11-3	TRBJ2-7	-	TGTGCCAGCAGCTTAGGGACCGCGAGTTCCCACGAGCAGTACTTC	CASSLGTASSHEQYF
-	TRBV18	TRBJ1-2	TRBD1	TGTGCCAGCTCGCCGGACAGGGCTAACTATGGCTACACCTTC	CASSPDRANYGYTF
-	TRBV11-2	TRBJ2-1	TRBD2	TGTGCCAGCAAGCCACTAGCGGGGGGGACGTACAATGAGCAGTTCTTC	CASKPLAGGTYNEQFF
-	TRBV7-9	TRBJ2-5	TRBD1	TGTGCCAGCAGCTTAGAGTCAGACAGGGTCCGCGAGACCCAGTACTTC	CASSLESDRVRETQYF
-	TRBV10-3	TRBJ2-2	TRBD1	TGTGCCATCAGGCCTGGACAGGGTTGGGTCGGGGAGCTGTTTTTT	CAIRPGQGWVGELFF
-	TRBV7-3	TRBJ2-7	-	TGTGCCAGCAGCTTAACCCCACGGGGAGAGCAGTACTTC	CASSLTPRGEQYF
-	TRBV5-1	TRBJ2-1	-	TGCGCCAGCAGCGTGGAGGTGGGGGGCAATGAGCAGTTCTTC	CASSVEVGGNEQFF
-	TRBV7-9	TRBJ1-2	-	TGTGCCAGCAGCTCCGGCGGGTCCGGCAGCAACTCTAACTATGGCTACACCTTC	CASSSGGSGSNSNYGYTF
-	TRBV7-3	TRBJ2-6	-	TGTGCCAGCAGCCTCGCCGGTGGGTTTGGGGCCAACGTCCTGACTTTC	CASSLAGGFGANVLTF
-	TRBV19	TRBJ2-7	-	TGTGCCAGTAGTGAGCCAAGGGGGAAATCCTACGAGCAGTACTTC	CASSEPRGKSYEQYF